The present TCR beta chain was sequenced within a study of cytomegalovirus exposure and HLA in healthy donors. General study findings and limits: Reported results showed that the classifier diagnosed cytomegalovirus status with high specificity and sensitivity. Investigators reported 150 to 200 TCR beta chains as tied to cytomegalovirus.

CDR3 size: 14 residues. The V end lost 2 bases, the J end lost 2 bases, and 8 bases lay between the germline ends. The germline V gene encodes CDR1 MNHEY and CDR2 SMNVEV (reference sequence). The method was immunoSEQ multiplex PCR; TCRdb's version includes in-frame clones alone and lacks a portion of them. The profile shows about 70,000 clones, less than 95% of them singletons. On this clone itself: Its antigen is unidentified.

The sequencing input was PBMCs. The chain recombines TRBV27 with TRBJ2-3; weak D call: TRBD2 (5 bases). The receptor was isolated from a woman aged 18-29 years in good health and CMV-seropositive. The CDR3 bases are TGTGCCAGCAGTTTAGAGCGGATCACAGATACGCAGTATTTT. Protein sequence: CASSLERITDTQYF.